Sequencing of this T cell receptor beta chain was carried out in a study of blood T cell repertoires in COVID-19. Study overall: Sites across the United States, Italy and Spain contributed samples from acute and convalescent COVID-19. In each case, the material was cDNA or gDNA derived from T cells, B-cell-depleted T cells, or PBMCs.

In the original workflow: Reference gene primer amplification gave estimated nucleated cell counts. Here immunoSEQ multiplex PCR was the method, and the copy in TCRdb shows in-frame clones only, minus some. V and J calls plus clone size are reproduced from that table; the DNA served to infer D and trimming. The sample shows tens of thousands of clones, about nine tenths of them seen only once. Trimming took 3 bases from V and 4 from J; bases not matched to a gene: 13. The CDR3 has 17 amino acids. The germline V gene has CDR1 MNHEY and CDR2 SMNVEV (reference sequence). This TCR was sampled from a human donor in a cohort sampled during active COVID-19. J is TRBJ1-2 and V is TRBV27; 8 nucleotides line up with TRBD1. The source material was peripheral blood. The CDR3 loop is CASSFRYTGGRGYGYTF. For the CDR3, the DNA is TGTGCCAGCAGTTTCCGTTACACAGGGGGACGTGGCTATGGCTACACCTTC.